Each of the 25 T cell receptor beta chains below was sequenced from the same sample in a study of cytotoxic CD8 clonotypes in ibrutinib-treated CLL. This table comes from immunoSEQ multiplex PCR, and its TCRdb copy is limited to in-frame clones, with some not included. The table shows fewer than 400,000 clones, with 67% occurring only once. The sequences come from PBMCs, collected after 36 months of ibrutinib treatment. The source is a human donor with chronic lymphocytic leukemia.

The chain couples TRBV7-3 to TRBJ2-7, with D hard to call. Per the germline V gene, CDR1 is SGHTA and CDR2 is FQGTGA. CDR3 length: 14 amino acids. V lost 0 bases, J lost 7 bases, and 13 bases lay in between. DNA for the CDR3: TGTGCCAGCAGCTTAACGGGCTACCCGGAGGAGCAGTACTTC. It is translated as CASSLTGYPEEQYF.

The rearrangement joins TRBV6-1 to TRBJ2-7; 11 positions agree with TRBD2. From germline, CDR1 is MNHNS and CDR2 SASEGT. After removal of 2 bases from V and 2 bases from J, the junction contained 20 bases not matched to a gene. This CDR3 has 21 amino acids. The CDR3 DNA follows: TGTGCCAGCAGTGAACTTCCAACAGGGGCCGTACTAGCGGGGGCTCCCTACGAGCAGTACTTC. Translated, it gives CASSELPTGAVLAGAPYEQYF.

The chain is built from TRBV15 and TRBJ1-2; D is unresolved. The V and J ends lost 6 bases and 5 bases respectively, with 7 bases between them. Per the germline V gene, CDR1 is LNHNV and CDR2 is YYDKDF (reference sequence). CDR3 length: 11 amino acids. For the CDR3, the DNA is TGTGCCACCAGAGGATGGTATGGCTACACCTTC. Protein: CATRGWYGYTF.

V usage is TRBV9 and J usage is TRBJ2-2, with 14 nucleotides matching TRBD2. Germline values: CDR1 SGDLS, CDR2 YYNGEE. V lost 0 bases and J lost 6; bases outside the gene matches: 10. The CDR3 is 19 amino acids. The CDR3 spells CASSVGPPGTSGRAGELFF. Here the CDR3 DNA reads TGTGCCAGCAGCGTAGGCCCCCCCGGGACTAGCGGGAGAGCCGGGGAGCTGTTTTTT.

The V call is TRBV5-5, the J call TRBJ1-1; the match to TRBD1 covers 7 bases. Germline V gene sequence: CDR1 SGHKS, CDR2 YYEKEE (reference sequence). V gave up 6 bases and J gave up 4 bases; unmatched junction bases: 9. The CDR3 sequence is 14 residues long. This CDR3 is CASTKTGVSTEAFF. Here the CDR3 DNA reads TGTGCCAGCACCAAAACAGGGGTGAGCACTGAAGCTTTCTTT.

This chain joins TRBV4-2 and TRBJ2-3; TRBD2 aligns across 12 bases. This CDR3 region has 18 residues. Germline V CDR1 and CDR2: LGHNA, YNFKEQ. Trimming removed 2 bases from V and 0 bases from J; junction bases left unmatched: 6. CDR3 protein: CASSQPGLAGPSTDTQYF. The CDR3 nucleotides are TGTGCCAGCAGCCAACCGGGACTAGCGGGTCCTAGCACAGATACGCAGTATTTT.

The chain joins TRBV27 to TRBJ2-7; 8 bases align to TRBD1. After removal of 6 bases from V and 5 bases from J, the junction contained 9 bases not matched to a gene. The CDR3 contains 14 residues. Per the germline V gene, CDR1 is MNHEY and CDR2 is SMNVEV (reference sequence). The CDR3 here is CASRSRQGSHEQYF. The CDR3 DNA reads TGTGCCAGCAGATCTCGACAGGGGTCCCACGAGCAGTACTTC.

This clone was seen more than once but under ten times. The chain joins TRBV27 to TRBJ2-6; D is undetermined. Germline V CDR1 and CDR2: MNHEY, SMNVEV (reference sequence). CDR3 length equals 18 residues. Trimming shortened V by 4 bases and J by 2 bases, and 18 bases separated the two germline ends. CDR3 in DNA: TGTGCCAGCAGTTCCCTCCAAAAAGGAGTAGCTGGGGCCAACGTCCTGACTTTC. Its protein product is CASSSLQKGVAGANVLTF.

This chain links TRBV27 with TRBJ2-3; D is uncertain. V was trimmed by 0 bases and J by 6 bases, leaving 10 bases between them. The CDR3 runs to 14 residues. Germline lookup yields CDR1 MNHEY and CDR2 SMNVEV (reference sequence). CDR3 nucleotide sequence: TGTGCCAGCAGTTTATCGCGTACTGGGGATACGCAGTATTTT. This gives the protein CASSLSRTGDTQYF.

As regards this clone: Distinct nucleotide sequences in the sample also encode this CDR3. The CDR3 DNA is TGTGCCAGCAGAGGGGACAGGGAAGAAAGCAATCAGCCCCAGCATTTT. Translated, it gives CASRGDREESNQPQHF. The chain links TRBV2 to TRBJ1-5, with TRBD1 identical over 9 bases. Looked up from germline, CDR1 is SNHLY and CDR2 is FYNNEI. With V trimmed by 6 bases and J by 1 base, 7 bases remained unmatched. The CDR3 length is 16 residues.

The chain recombines TRBV6-5 with TRBJ2-7; 7 bases map to TRBD1. With V trimmed by 2 bases and J by 3 bases, 7 bases remained unmatched. Germline CDR1 and CDR2: MNHEY and SVGAGI. CDR3 length equals 15 residues. The DNA for the CDR3 is TGTGCCAGCAGTTACACCCCCGGGACAGTCTACGAGCAGTACTTC. As protein: CASSYTPGTVYEQYF.

This clone was seen only once. This CDR3 is also generated by other DNA sequences in the sample. The V and J genes are TRBV7-9 and TRBJ1-2; D gene unclear. V lost 1 base to trimming and J lost 4 bases, with 4 bases between them. Germline V gene sequence: CDR1 SEHNR, CDR2 FQNEAQ (reference sequence). CDR3 length: 12 amino acids. The CDR3 loop is CASSLGAYGYTF. Here the CDR3 DNA reads TGTGCCAGCAGCTTAGGGGCCTATGGCTACACCTTC.

This chain connects TRBV11-2 to TRBJ2-1; TRBD2 aligns across 8 bases. There are 15 residues in the CDR3. Germline V gene data show CDR1 as SGHAT and CDR2 as FQNNGV. V gave up 1 base and J gave up 4 bases; unmatched junction bases: 3. CDR3 sequence (DNA): TGTGCCAGCAGCTTAGTGCGGGGGGCTTACAATGAGCAGTTCTTC. Its protein is CASSLVRGAYNEQFF.

This clone was seen a handful of times. The V call is TRBV2, the J call TRBJ2-1; 12 positions match TRBD2. This CDR3 has 15 amino acids. Germline V lookup: CDR1 SNHLY, CDR2 FYNNEI. V was clipped by 4 bases and J by 12 bases; unmatched bases: 10. The CDR3 DNA is TGTGCCAGCAGTGGACTAGCGGGGGAGATTCCTGCGCAGTTCTTC. It yields the protein CASSGLAGEIPAQFF.

This clone appeared many times. The rearrangement uses TRBV2 and TRBJ1-5, with D possibly being TRBD1 (6 bases). The CDR3 runs 13 residues. Germline CDR1 SNHLY, CDR2 FYNNEI. Trimming stripped 7 bases from V and 3 bases from J, with 10 bases between. In DNA form, the CDR3 reads TGTGCCAGCAACCGGGACAACAATCAGCCCCAGCATTTT. Residues: CASNRDNNQPQHF.

The chain recombines TRBV25-1 with TRBJ2-3; 7 bases are a match to TRBD2. The V segment lost 2 bases and the J segment 5 bases; nucleotides outside the gene matches: 10. CDR3 length equals 16 residues. Germline CDR1 MGHDK, CDR2 SYGVNS. The CDR3 sequence is CASSESGGGPGDTQYF. The CDR3 nucleotides are TGTGCCAGCAGTGAAAGTGGGGGAGGGCCCGGAGATACGCAGTATTTT.

This clone was seen once. The V gene is TRBV27, the J gene TRBJ2-1; tentatively, D is TRBD1 (5 bases). Per germline, CDR1 MNHEY and CDR2 SMNVEV (reference sequence). The V gene lost 2 bases and the J gene lost 5 bases, with 13 bases spanning the gap. This CDR3 region has 15 residues. The CDR3 is CASSLATDRNNEQFF. The CDR3 nucleotides are TGTGCCAGCAGTTTAGCTACCGACAGAAACAATGAGCAGTTCTTC.

J is TRBJ2-7 and V is TRBV6-4; TRBD1 aligns across 8 bases. Trimming cost V 5 bases and J 7 bases; bases outside gene matches: 7. The CDR3 is 13 amino acids. Per the germline V gene, CDR1 is MRHNA and CDR2 is SNTAGT. The CDR3 coding sequence is TGTGCCAGCAGTCCGGACAGGGCGGGAGAGCAGTACTTC. Amino acid sequence: CASSPDRAGEQYF.

This clone has only a few counts. The chain combines TRBV6-1 with TRBJ1-5, with D maybe TRBD1 (5 bases). Germline CDR1 reads MNHNS; CDR2 reads SASEGT. Trimming left V 7 bases short and J 4 bases short, with 17 bases between. The CDR3 is 15 amino acids. CDR3 region: CASTVFAQVNQPQHF. CDR3 nucleotide sequence: TGTGCCAGCACCGTCTTCGCACAGGTTAATCAGCCCCAGCATTTT.

This chain uses TRBV25-1 with TRBJ2-5; D assignment may be TRBD1 or TRBD2 (5 bases each). V was cut by 7 bases and J by 5 bases, with 11 bases left in between. Per the germline V gene, CDR1 is MGHDK and CDR2 is SYGVNS. This CDR3 has 12 amino acids. The CDR3 region is CASMAGSETQYF. Written as DNA, the CDR3 is TGTGCCAGCATGGCAGGGAGTGAGACCCAGTACTTC.

J is TRBJ2-7 and V is TRBV7-2, with 7 positions matching TRBD1. Looked up from germline, CDR1 is SGHTA and CDR2 is FQGNSA. V was clipped by 5 bases and J by 2 bases; unmatched bases: 12. This CDR3 spans 16 amino acids. DNA for the CDR3: TGTGCCAGCAGCGCCAGAACAGGGGCATTTCCCTACGAGCAGTACTTC. Translation: CASSARTGAFPYEQYF.

This clone was counted a few times. The V and J genes are TRBV5-4 and TRBJ1-4; D gene ambiguous. V shed 0 bases and J shed 3 bases, with 3 bases lying between them. Germline values: CDR1 SGHNT, CDR2 YYREEE (reference sequence). This CDR3 region has 13 residues. CDR3 region: CASSLDPNEKLFF. In nucleotides, the CDR3 is TGTGCCAGCAGCTTGGACCCTAATGAAAAACTGTTTTTT.

This clone was seen more than once but under ten times. The V and J genes are TRBV7-9 and TRBJ2-1, with a possible D match to TRBD2 (5 bases). Germline V CDR1 and CDR2: SEHNR, FQNEAQ (reference sequence). This CDR3 comprises 15 residues. V was trimmed by 3 bases and J by 0 bases, leaving 9 bases between them. The CDR3 here is CASSFRGSSYNEQFF. For the CDR3, the DNA is TGTGCCAGCAGCTTTAGAGGGAGCTCCTACAATGAGCAGTTCTTC.

The CDR3 region has the DNA TGTGCCAGCAGCTTACACAGGGGGGGAACTGAAGCTTTCTTT. Residues: CASSLHRGGTEAFF. This chain links TRBV7-3 with TRBJ1-1; 8 bases are a match to TRBD1. Trimming at V came to 2 bases and at J to 5 bases, leaving 4 bases not matched to a gene. CDR1 is SGHTA, CDR2 FQGTGA, per germline. The CDR3 is 14 amino acids.

The gene calls are TRBV5-1 and TRBJ2-3; D possibly corresponds to TRBD2 (7 bases). Trimming shortened V by 1 base and J by 0 bases, and 15 bases separated the two germline ends. The CDR3 sequence is 17 residues long. Per germline, CDR1 SGHRS and CDR2 YFSETQ. CDR3 sequence (DNA): TGCGCCAGCAGCTTGCCGCGGGGGCTTGCTAGCACAGATACGCAGTATTTT. This translates into CASSLPRGLASTDTQYF.